The next 26 T cell receptor beta chains were all read from a single sample in a study of PD-1 blockade in classical Hodgkin lymphoma. Stated time point: cycle 4 day 1 (C4D1), after around six weeks of nivolumab. Relapse was seen in all patients after autologous stem cell transplantation, and brentuximab vedotin exposure was variable. Libraries were prepared by immunoSEQ multiplex PCR; TCRdb keeps only in-frame clonotypes and omits some of them. Of roughly 50,000 clones in the sample, 90% were seen once. This specimen consisted of peripheral blood mononuclear cells (PBMCs), obtained before the fourth cycle of nivolumab. The receptors were gathered from a human donor with classical Hodgkin lymphoma.

This rearrangement joins TRBV27 to TRBJ2-7; weak D call: TRBD2 (6 bases). This CDR3 comprises 13 residues. Germline assignment: CDR1 MNHEY and CDR2 SMNVEV (reference sequence). V lost 3 bases to trimming and J lost 7 bases, with 13 bases between them. The CDR3 loop reads CASSFLSGMEQYF. The DNA of the CDR3 is TGTGCCAGCAGTTTCCTTAGCGGAATGGAGCAGTACTTC.

The genes are TRBV2 and TRBJ2-2, with D uncertain. The CDR3 consists of 15 residues. Trimming took 3 bases from V and 7 from J, leaving 15 bases between them. Germline-derived CDR1 and CDR2 are SNHLY and FYNNEI. Here the CDR3 reads CASSETSPDVGELFF. CDR3 in DNA: TGTGCCAGCAGTGAGACTTCTCCAGACGTCGGGGAGCTGTTTTTT. Based on the CDR3 plus reference TRBV2 and TRBJ2-2, the full variable domain is EPEVTQTPSHQVTQMGQEVILRCVPISNHLYFYWYRQILGQKVEFLVSFYNNEISEKSEIFDDQFSVERPDGSNFTLKIRSTKLEDSAMYFCASSETSPDVGELFFGEGSRLTVL.

This chain joins TRBV28 and TRBJ2-7; 7 bases fit TRBD1. This CDR3 is 13 amino acids long. Germline CDR1 MDHEN, CDR2 SYDVKM. The V gene end was trimmed by 8 bases and the J gene end by 2 bases; junction bases not matched to a gene: 6. The chain's CDR3 is CASGQAVPYEQYF. DNA for the CDR3: TGTGCCAGCGGACAGGCCGTCCCCTACGAGCAGTACTTC.

V gene TRBV7-9 combines with J gene TRBJ2-7; possible D gene TRBD1, 6 bases. The length of the CDR3 is 14 residues. CDR1 and CDR2 (germline): SEHNR, FQNEAQ (reference sequence). Trimming pared 4 bases from V and 4 bases from J, leaving 14 bases between. The CDR3 is CASSSGTGRYEQYF. CDR3 nucleotides: TGTGCCAGCAGCTCGGGTACAGGGCGGTACGAGCAGTACTTC.

This chain links TRBV13 with TRBJ2-5; D is ambiguous. This CDR3 spans 15 amino acids. The germline V gene has CDR1 PRHDT and CDR2 FYEKMQ (reference sequence). Deletions cut 0 bases from V and 2 bases from J, with 10 bases between. The CDR3 sequence: CASSLGGFPQETQYF. The DNA of the CDR3 is TGTGCCAGCAGCTTAGGAGGGTTCCCTCAAGAGACCCAGTACTTC. The variable domain in full, with the rest retrieved from reference TRBV13 and TRBJ2-5, is AAGVIQSPRHLIKEKRETATLKCYPIPRHDTVYWYQQGPGQDPQFLISFYEKMQSDKGSIPDRFSAQQFSDYHSELNMSSLELGDSALYFCASSLGGFPQETQYFGPGTRLLVL.

The chain employs TRBV19 and TRBJ1-4; tentative D call: TRBD1 (6 bases). The germline V gene has CDR1 LNHDA and CDR2 SQIVND (reference sequence). The CDR3 loop spans 15 amino acids. Deletions cut 5 bases from V and 4 bases from J, with 14 bases between. The CDR3 DNA sequence: TGTGCCAGTAGTGGCGATGGGGGCGGTAATGAAAAACTGTTTTTT. Translation gives CASSGDGGGNEKLFF.

The rearrangement uses TRBV5-5 and TRBJ1-5, with no clear D. V lost 4 bases to trimming and J lost 7 bases, with 15 bases between them. Germline CDR1 and CDR2: SGHKS and YYEKEE (reference sequence). The CDR3 contains 14 residues. CDR3 nucleotide sequence: TGTGCCAGCAGCCGAGGAGGGAATTCCCAGCCCCAGCATTTT. Translation: CASSRGGNSQPQHF. The full variable domain, rest sourced from reference TRBV5-5 and TRBJ1-5, is DAGVTQSPTHLIKTRGQQVTLRCSPISGHKSVSWYQQVLGQGPQFIFQYYEKEERGRGNFPDRFSARQFPNYSSELNVNALLLGDSALYLCASSRGGNSQPQHFGDGTRLSIL.

The chain uses TRBV5-1 and TRBJ2-5; TRBD2 matches 7 bases. This CDR3 has 16 residues. V shed 3 bases and J 4 bases; nucleotides not matched to a gene: 12. Germline V gene lookup returns CDR1 SGHRS and CDR2 YFSETQ. The CDR3 DNA follows: TGCGCCAGCAGCTGGGACTATAGAGGGGTTCGAGAGACCCAGTACTTC. The encoded protein is CASSWDYRGVRETQYF.

This clone is a singleton in its sample. V is TRBV5-4 and J is TRBJ2-7, with 9 bases identical to TRBD1. Germline loops: CDR1 SGHNT, CDR2 YYREEE (reference sequence). The V gene end was trimmed by 4 bases and the J gene end by 2 bases; junction bases not matched to a gene: 7. The CDR3 sequence is 15 residues long. CDR3 loop: CASSPRDRDAYEQYF. CDR3 nucleotides: TGTGCCAGCAGCCCCCGGGACAGGGACGCCTACGAGCAGTACTTC.

The CDR3 DNA reads as TGCGCCAGCAGCCGGTGGGAGTTGGGTTCCACAGATACGCAGTATTTT. Its translation: CASSRWELGSTDTQYF. J is TRBJ2-3 and V is TRBV5-1; D perhaps matches TRBD2 (5 bases). The CDR3 is 16 residues long. V was clipped by 4 bases and J by 2 bases, with 17 bases between them. From germline, CDR1 is SGHRS and CDR2 YFSETQ.

The gene calls are TRBV19 and TRBJ2-7; 10 nucleotides agree with TRBD2. The V gene's germline CDR1 is LNHDA and CDR2 SQIVND (reference sequence). CDR3 size: 15 residues. J lost 3 bases, V lost 6 bases, and 8 bases had no gene match. The CDR3 sequence: CASRPGTSDLYEQYF. The CDR3 nucleotides are TGTGCCAGTAGACCCGGGACTAGCGACCTCTACGAGCAGTACTTC.

The CDR3 region is CASSEWDQPQHF. The CDR3 nucleotides read TGCGCCAGCAGTGAGTGGGATCAGCCCCAGCATTTT. This chain uses TRBV10-2 with TRBJ1-5; no reliable D call. CDR3 length: 12 amino acids. V shed 1 base and J shed 5 bases, with 3 bases lying between them. CDR1 WSHSY and CDR2 SAAADI come from the germline V gene.

The chain combines TRBV5-6 with TRBJ1-6; TRBD1 is a possible D gene (6 bases). CDR3 length: 16 amino acids. Germline V lookup: CDR1 SGHDT, CDR2 YYEEEE. Trimming took off 0 bases at V and 4 bases at J, with 11 bases between the two ends. The CDR3 spells CASSLAGTGYNSPLHF. As DNA, the CDR3 is TGTGCCAGCAGCTTGGCCGGAACAGGGTATAATTCACCCCTCCACTTT.

The chain links TRBV5-4 to TRBJ2-7; D remains unclear. The CDR3 totals 10 residues. Germline-derived CDR1 and CDR2 are SGHNT and YYREEE (reference sequence). Trimming shortened V by 4 bases and J by 12 bases, and 11 bases separated the two germline ends. CDR3 region: CASSTDPRYF. CDR3 in DNA: TGTGCCAGCAGCACCGACCCTCGGTACTTC.

This clone was observed once. This chain uses TRBV5-1 with TRBJ1-4, with D possibly TRBD1 on 5 matching bases. The CDR3 covers 15 residues. Trimming removed 4 bases from V and 8 bases from J, with 18 bases in between. From germline, CDR1 is SGHRS and CDR2 YFSETQ. CDR3 in amino acids: CASSTPGTLGEKLFF. Written as DNA, the CDR3 is TGCGCCAGCAGCACCCCCGGGACCCTCGGGGAAAAACTGTTTTTT.

The chain is built from TRBV30 and TRBJ1-2; D remains unclear. From germline, CDR1 is GTSNPN and CDR2 SVGIG (reference sequence). The CDR3 loop spans 13 amino acids. V was trimmed by 2 bases and J by 4 bases, leaving 11 bases between them. Here the CDR3 reads CAWSTPGPYGYTF. CDR3 DNA sequence: TGTGCCTGGAGTACCCCAGGACCCTATGGCTACACCTTC.

V usage is TRBV6-5 and J usage is TRBJ2-3, with D perhaps TRBD1 (6 bases). The CDR3 has 13 residues. The V end was cut by 6 bases, the J end by 2 bases, with 9 bases between. Germline lookup yields CDR1 MNHEY and CDR2 SVGAGI. The CDR3 spells CASRGQITDTQYF. CDR3 coding DNA: TGTGCCAGCAGAGGACAGATCACAGATACGCAGTATTTT.

This clone rates as medium-sized. V gene TRBV28 combines with J gene TRBJ1-5; weak D call: TRBD1 (6 bases). This CDR3 contains 13 residues. The germline CDR1 and CDR2 sequences are MDHEN and SYDVKM. V was trimmed by 6 bases and J by 4 bases, leaving 10 bases between them. The CDR3 spells CASRGGANQPQHF. In DNA, the CDR3 is TGTGCCAGCAGGGGGGGCGCGAATCAGCCCCAGCATTTT. Using reference TRBV28 and TRBJ1-5 for the parts outside the CDR3, the full variable domain is DVKVTQSSRYLVKRTGEKVFLECVQDMDHENMFWYRQDPGLGLRLIYFSYDVKMKEKGDIPEGYSVSREKKERFSLILESASTNQTSMYLCASRGGANQPQHFGDGTRLSIL.

J is TRBJ2-1 and V is TRBV25-1, with 7 bases matching TRBD2. CDR3 length: 15 residues. V shed 10 bases, J shed 8 bases, and the junction held 17 bases outside the gene matches. Per germline, CDR1 MGHDK and CDR2 SYGVNS. This CDR3 reads CATLGSSGKKDEQFF. The CDR3 nucleotides read TGTGCCACCCTAGGGTCCAGCGGGAAGAAGGATGAGCAGTTCTTC.

The rearrangement joins TRBV11-2 to TRBJ2-2; 14 bases agree with TRBD2. The CDR3 runs to 19 residues. Germline CDR1 reads SGHAT; CDR2 reads FQNNGV. V was pared by 5 bases and J by 5 bases, with 13 bases of the junction left unmatched. The CDR3 loop is CASSILPGLAGESTGELFF. The CDR3 nucleotides read TGTGCCAGCAGCATACTTCCGGGACTAGCGGGAGAGAGTACCGGGGAGCTGTTTTTT. Full variable domain (outside the CDR3, taken from reference TRBV11-2 and TRBJ2-2): EAGVAQSPRYKIIEKRQSVAFWCNPISGHATLYWYQQILGQGPKLLIQFQNNGVVDDSQLPKDRFSAERLKGVDSTLKIQPAKLEDSAVYLCASSILPGLAGESTGELFFGEGSRLTVL.

The chain combines TRBV29-1 with TRBJ2-3; D gene unclear. Germline CDR1 is SQVTM and CDR2 is ANQGSEA. The CDR3 sequence is 13 residues long. Trimming took 6 bases from V and 2 from J, leaving 12 bases between them. The CDR3 here is CSVRPRLTDTQYF. The CDR3 region has the DNA TGCAGCGTGCGGCCCAGGCTCACAGATACGCAGTATTTT.

The gene calls are TRBV4-1 and TRBJ1-1; D uncertain. Germline loops: CDR1 MGHRA, CDR2 YSYEKL. With 4 bases removed from V and 1 base from J, the gap between germline ends came to 10 bases. The CDR3 runs 14 residues. The chain's CDR3 is CASSPHRRNTEAFF. The CDR3 DNA sequence: TGCGCCAGCAGCCCCCATCGGAGGAACACTGAAGCTTTCTTT.

The V call is TRBV10-3, the J call TRBJ2-7; D not certain. Germline V gene sequence: CDR1 ENHRY, CDR2 SYGVKD. Trimming took off 0 bases at V and 3 bases at J, with 6 bases between the two ends. This CDR3 region has 13 residues. The CDR3 protein is CAISESGGYEQYF. CDR3 coding DNA: TGTGCCATCAGTGAGTCAGGCGGCTACGAGCAGTACTTC.

V is TRBV7-3 and J is TRBJ2-1; 7 bases match TRBD2. Germline CDR1 SGHTA, CDR2 FQGTGA. J was trimmed by 3 bases and V by 5 bases; bases with no gene match: 4. The CDR3 consists of 14 residues. CDR3 in amino acids: CASSRDYGYNEQFF. CDR3 DNA sequence: TGTGCCAGCAGCCGGGACTACGGCTACAATGAGCAGTTCTTC.

The genes are TRBV5-1 and TRBJ1-1; D remains unclear. The ends were cut back, 5 bases at V and 1 base at J, with 12 bases in the middle. The CDR3 is 14 amino acids. Germline lookup yields CDR1 SGHRS and CDR2 YFSETQ. In nucleotides, the CDR3 is TGCGCCAGCAGAGCCTCCTGGGGGAACACTGAAGCTTTCTTT. Its translation is CASRASWGNTEAFF.

The chain recombines TRBV7-8 with TRBJ2-1; 11 bases line up with TRBD2. This CDR3 region has 15 residues. Per germline, CDR1 SGHVS and CDR2 FQNEAQ. With V trimmed by 3 bases and J by 3 bases, 1 base remained unmatched. For the CDR3, the DNA is TGTGCCAGCAGCTTGACTAGCGGGGACTACAATGAGCAGTTCTTC. Translated, it gives CASSLTSGDYNEQFF.